Shown below are 8 T cell receptor beta chains from a single sample sequenced in a study of chemoradiotherapy in HPV16-positive cancers (dated by TCRdb to the early 2020s). To prepare the library, the immunoSEQ multiplex PCR assay was applied. TCRdb's version of the immuneACCESS table is confined to in-frame rearrangements and falls short of the full clone set. An unresolved V gene accounts for under half of the shortfall where checked; the remainder is of unknown origin. The sample table lists around 68,000 clones, 88% of them with a count of one. The ten largest clones capture 4.2% of the sample. The sample consisted of blood, taken from a patient who underwent chemoradiotherapy. The receptors were sampled from a human donor with HPV-associated anogenital cancer.

This chain uses TRBV5-1 with TRBJ2-3; tentatively, D is TRBD1 (6 bases). Trimming removed 3 bases at V and 0 bases at J, with 14 bases between. The CDR3 extends over 16 amino acids. Germline CDR1 and CDR2: SGHRS and YFSETQ. The chain's CDR3 is CASSSFWGQSTDTQYF. The CDR3 nucleotides read TGCGCCAGCAGCTCCTTTTGGGGGCAGAGCACAGATACGCAGTATTTT.

The gene calls are TRBV27 and TRBJ1-2, with 7 nucleotides matching TRBD1. Germline assignment: CDR1 MNHEY and CDR2 SMNVEV (reference sequence). This CDR3 spans 16 amino acids. The junction had 15 bases not matched to a gene; V was cut back by 7 bases and J by 4 bases. The CDR3 nucleotides are TGTGCCAGCACCTTTTTGGGGGGACAGACCACCTATGGCTACACCTTC. Translating it yields CASTFLGGQTTYGYTF.

V usage is TRBV27 and J usage is TRBJ2-5; D is perhaps TRBD2 (6 bases). The germline CDR1 and CDR2 sequences are MNHEY and SMNVEV (reference sequence). The V gene lost 0 bases and the J gene lost 3 bases, with 8 bases spanning the gap. This CDR3 comprises 14 residues. The CDR3 DNA reads as TGTGCCAGCAGTTTATCGTGGGGGGAAGAGACCCAGTACTTC. Encoded protein: CASSLSWGEETQYF.

The V call is TRBV7-9, the J call TRBJ1-2; TRBD1 aligns across 11 bases. Trimming took 5 bases from V and 5 from J; bases not matched to a gene: 4. The CDR3 is made up of 14 amino acids. Germline-derived CDR1 and CDR2 are SEHNR and FQNEAQ (reference sequence). The CDR3 region is CASSLGTGGYGYTF. The CDR3 DNA follows: TGTGCCAGCAGCCTCGGGACAGGGGGGTATGGCTACACCTTC.

This clone was detected a few times. As DNA, the CDR3 is TGTGCCAGTAACGTCGGGGTTGAAGCTTTCTTT. This sequence encodes CASNVGVEAFF. This chain links TRBV19 with TRBJ1-1; no reliable D call. V lost 7 bases and J 7 bases, leaving 10 bases between the germline ends. CDR1 and CDR2 from the germline V gene are LNHDA and SQIVND (reference sequence). This CDR3 contains 11 residues. The whole variable domain, remainder taken from reference TRBV19 and TRBJ1-1, is DGGITQSPKYLFRKEGQNVTLSCEQNLNHDAMYWYRQDPGQGLRLIYYSQIVNDFQKGDIAEGYSVSREKKESFPLTVTSAQKNPTAFYLCASNVGVEAFFGQGTRLTVV.

The rearrangement joins TRBV28 to TRBJ2-7, with TRBD2 matching 7 bases. CDR1 MDHEN and CDR2 SYDVKM come from the germline V gene. The CDR3 extends over 12 amino acids. J gave up 2 bases and V 8 bases, and 3 bases lay outside the gene matches. The CDR3 nucleotides read TGTGCCAGCGGGGAGGGAGCCTACGAGCAGTACTTC. This translates into CASGEGAYEQYF.

This chain uses TRBV11-2 with TRBJ2-7; D not resolved. The CDR3 is made up of 10 amino acids. The V and J ends lost 10 bases and 2 bases respectively, with 6 bases between them. Per germline, CDR1 SGHAT and CDR2 FQNNGV. CDR3 in amino acids: CATGTYEQYF. The CDR3 DNA reads as TGTGCCACCGGAACCTACGAGCAGTACTTC. The whole variable domain, filled in from reference TRBV11-2 and TRBJ2-7, reads EAGVAQSPRYKIIEKRQSVAFWCNPISGHATLYWYQQILGQGPKLLIQFQNNGVVDDSQLPKDRFSAERLKGVDSTLKIQPAKLEDSAVYLCATGTYEQYFGPGTRLTVT.

The chain links TRBV29-1 to TRBJ1-1; D call uncertain. Germline values: CDR1 SQVTM, CDR2 ANQGSEA. The V and J ends lost 7 bases and 0 bases respectively, with 12 bases between them. The CDR3 spans 13 residues. This CDR3 reads CSGGDRMNTEAFF. CDR3 bases: TGCAGCGGGGGTGATAGAATGAACACTGAAGCTTTCTTT.